Listed below are T cell receptor beta chains from one sample, sequenced in a study of blood T cell repertoires in COVID-19. Assay: immunoSEQ multiplex PCR; the TCRdb copy retains only in-frame clones and omits some. Of over 250,000 clones detected, approximately 86% appear once; the ten largest clones hold over 10%. Sequencing used peripheral blood. Source of these receptors: a woman between 65 and 79 years old with COVID-19, enrolled during active disease. CDR3s include the opening cysteine and the closing phenylalanine or tryptophan. D genes are given only for firm matches. Clone size is shown for a subset of rows, as once, few, many or a class of expanded clone.

D	V	J	size	DNA	CDR3
-	TRBV13	TRBJ1-1	-	TGTGCCAGCAGCTTAGGGATTCGGGCAGGGGAATCGAACACTGAAGCTTTCTTT	CASSLGIRAGESNTEAFF
TRBD1	TRBV7-2	TRBJ1-4	once	TGTGCCAGCAGCCTATGGGACAGGGCAGGGGAAAAACTGTTTTTT	CASSLWDRAGEKLFF
-	TRBV15	TRBJ1-6	-	TGTGCCACCAGCAGCCGGAGCTCCTATAATTCACCCCTCCACTTT	CATSSRSSYNSPLHF
-	TRBV4-2	TRBJ1-2	-	TGTGCCAGCAGCCAAGGAGGAGGCTACACCTTC	CASSQGGGYTF
-	TRBV12-3/TRBV12-4	TRBJ1-2	-	TGTGCCAGCAGTTTTGGAGGGAGCGGCTACACCTTC	CASSFGGSGYTF
-	TRBV9	TRBJ1-1	-	TGTGCCAGCACCTCCGGGGGGATGAACACTGAAGCTTTCTTT	CASTSGGMNTEAFF
TRBD1	TRBV5-1	TRBJ1-4	-	TGCGCCAGCAGCCCGTCGGGACAGGGAAATGAAAAACTGTTTTTT	CASSPSGQGNEKLFF
-	TRBV21-1	TRBJ2-5	once	TGTGCCAGCAGCAATATAGCGGGGAACCAAGAGACCCAGTACTTC	CASSNIAGNQETQYF
-	TRBV30	TRBJ2-7	once	TGTGCCTGGAGTCCGGGGTTCTCCTACGAGCAGTACTTC	CAWSPGFSYEQYF
-	TRBV30	TRBJ1-5	-	TGTGCCTGGAGGGCGGGGGGGCCCAATCAGCCCCAGCATTTT	CAWRAGGPNQPQHF
TRBD1	TRBV6-4	TRBJ2-1	-	TGTGCCAGCAGTCCACAGGGGGCGCGGGGTGAGCAGTTCTTC	CASSPQGARGEQFF
-	TRBV7-9	TRBJ2-1	-	TGTGCCAGCAGCTTACTAGGGGTCGATGAGCAGTTCTTC	CASSLLGVDEQFF
-	TRBV7-9	TRBJ2-1	-	TGTGCCAGCAGCCCCAGGGACACCAGCTCCTACAATGAGCAGTTCTTC	CASSPRDTSSYNEQFF
TRBD1	TRBV7-8	TRBJ2-7	once	TGTGCCAGCAGCCCCGGGACAGGGTGGGGATACGAGCAGTACTTC	CASSPGTGWGYEQYF
-	TRBV19	TRBJ1-4	once	TGTGCCAGTCAAGGGAGGGCCGAAAAACTGTTTTTT	CASQGRAEKLFF
TRBD1	TRBV7-9	TRBJ2-7	-	TGTGCCAGCAGCTTATCGGCAGGGGGTAACTACGAGCAGTACTTC	CASSLSAGGNYEQYF
TRBD1	TRBV18	TRBJ1-2	-	TGTGCCAGCTCACCGTCCGGGACAGGGGAATATGGCTACACCTTC	CASSPSGTGEYGYTF
TRBD2	TRBV6-2/TRBV6-3	TRBJ2-1	-	TGTGCCAGCAGTTCTAGCGGGGGTAACAATGAGCAGTTCTTC	CASSSSGGNNEQFF
-	TRBV13	TRBJ1-2	-	TGTGCCAGCAGCTTCCTTGAGATAGCCCCCTTTAACTATGGCTACACCTTC	CASSFLEIAPFNYGYTF
TRBD2	TRBV6-5	TRBJ2-7	-	TGTGCCAGCAGTTACAGCGGGGGGGCGTCCTACGAGCAGTACTTC	CASSYSGGASYEQYF
-	TRBV7-2	TRBJ2-1	once	TGTGCCAGCAGCTTACGACTAGTAGGCGACAATGAGCAGTTCTTC	CASSLRLVGDNEQFF
-	TRBV5-1	TRBJ2-1	-	TGCGCCAGCCGGGGGGCTAGCCCCTACAATGAGCAGTTCTTC	CASRGASPYNEQFF
-	TRBV5-6	TRBJ1-5	-	TGTGCCAGCAGCTTGGCGGGGTACAATCAGCCCCAGCATTTT	CASSLAGYNQPQHF
-	TRBV9	TRBJ1-2	-	TGTGCCAGCAGCGTGGGGCCTCTCTATGGCTACACCTTC	CASSVGPLYGYTF